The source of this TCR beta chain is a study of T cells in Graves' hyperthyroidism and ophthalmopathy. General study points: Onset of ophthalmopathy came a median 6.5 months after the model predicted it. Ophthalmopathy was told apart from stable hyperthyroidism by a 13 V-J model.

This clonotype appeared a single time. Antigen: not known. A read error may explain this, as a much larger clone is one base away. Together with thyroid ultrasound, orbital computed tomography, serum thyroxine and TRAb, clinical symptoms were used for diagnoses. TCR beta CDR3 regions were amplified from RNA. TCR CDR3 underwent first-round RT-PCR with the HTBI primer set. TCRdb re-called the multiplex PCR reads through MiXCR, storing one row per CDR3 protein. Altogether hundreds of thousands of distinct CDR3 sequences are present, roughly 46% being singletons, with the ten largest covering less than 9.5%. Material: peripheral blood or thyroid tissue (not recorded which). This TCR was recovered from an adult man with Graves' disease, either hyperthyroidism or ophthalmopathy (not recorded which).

The CDR3 nucleotides read TGTGTCAGCAGCTATGATTACGAGCAGTACTTC. Its translation is CVSSYDYEQYF. The chain carries TRBV7-2 and TRBJ2-7; the D is unclear. This CDR3 is built from 11 residues. Germline CDR1 reads SGHTA; CDR2 reads FQGNSA.